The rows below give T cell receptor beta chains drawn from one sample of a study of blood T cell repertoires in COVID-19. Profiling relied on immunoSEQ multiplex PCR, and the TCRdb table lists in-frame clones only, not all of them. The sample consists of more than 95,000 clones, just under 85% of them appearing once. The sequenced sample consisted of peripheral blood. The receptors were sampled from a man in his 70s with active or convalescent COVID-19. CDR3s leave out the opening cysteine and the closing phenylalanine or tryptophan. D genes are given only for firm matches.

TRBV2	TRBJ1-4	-	ASRSQGGEKLF
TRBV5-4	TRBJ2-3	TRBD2	ASSSRTSGTDTQY
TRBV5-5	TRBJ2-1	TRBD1	ASSQEGQGPFGEQF
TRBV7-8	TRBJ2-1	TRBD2	ASSSLDGIAGYNEQF
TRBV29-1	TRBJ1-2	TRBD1	SVAETGPGGYT
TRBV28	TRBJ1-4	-	ASSEGRRTDQEKLF
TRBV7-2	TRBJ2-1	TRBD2	ASSLGGLAGVNEQF
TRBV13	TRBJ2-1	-	ASSSITGDFYNEQF
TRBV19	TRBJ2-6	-	ASSIGLGRGLSGANVLT
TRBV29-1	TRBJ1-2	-	SVPVRGHSYGYT
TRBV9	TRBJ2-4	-	ASSVGVGALGNIQY
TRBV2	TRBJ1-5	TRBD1	ASRAQGAGNQPQH
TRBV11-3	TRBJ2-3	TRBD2	ASSLWLAGGLVPTTDTQY
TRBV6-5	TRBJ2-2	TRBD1	ASRQDRDAGELF
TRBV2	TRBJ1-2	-	ASSEAGEGYT
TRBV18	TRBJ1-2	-	ASSPYGESNYGYT
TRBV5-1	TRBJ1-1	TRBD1	ASRRDSVTEAF
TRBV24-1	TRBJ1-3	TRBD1	ATFESGTGQERNTIY
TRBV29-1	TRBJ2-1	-	SVAPQAPYNEQF
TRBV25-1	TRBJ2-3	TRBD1	ASSPGQGSTDTQY
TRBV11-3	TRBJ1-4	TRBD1	ASSSAGTGLINEKLF
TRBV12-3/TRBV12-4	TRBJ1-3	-	ASSLAHGDTIY
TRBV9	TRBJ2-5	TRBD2	ASSPRAGGPQETQY
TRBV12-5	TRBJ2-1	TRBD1	ASAPGQSYNEQF
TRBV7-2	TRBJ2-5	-	ASSLGGSLGPTQY
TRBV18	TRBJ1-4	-	ASSPSAGTNEKLF
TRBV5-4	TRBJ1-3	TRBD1	ASSKNDRDGNTIY
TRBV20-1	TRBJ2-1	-	SASGSSYNEQF
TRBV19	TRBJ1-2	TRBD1	ASSPPGQGLYGYT
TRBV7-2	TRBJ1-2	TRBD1	ASPTLQGFYGYT